Listed here is a single T cell receptor (beta chain). Its antigen remains unknown. These data originate in a study of shared clonotypes between healthy human individuals. The overall study: Per donor, CD8 memory used one plate, CD8 naive used two, CD4 memory used three and CD4 naive used three. Study findings and constraints: Relative to their counterparts shared across all four donors, non-shared clonotypes exhibited diminished generation probabilities.

Trimming at V came to 2 bases and at J to 4 bases, leaving 5 bases not matched to a gene. The CDR3 totals 14 residues. Germline CDR1 PRHDT, CDR2 FYEKMQ (reference sequence). Assay runs were performed at deep level. Data came from immunoSEQ multiplex PCR; TCRdb stores just in-frame clones and leaves some out. Seen here are 2 million or so clones, roughly 95% observed once, and the top ten hold about 1.1%. CD45RO-negative cells were positively selected for CCR7, leaving out terminally differentiated effector memory CD45RA+ cells. Nashville, Tennessee was home to all donors, who were Caucasian adults. The TCR originated in a man between 18 and 29 years old in good health. The chain employs TRBV13 and TRBJ2-7; 7 bases fit TRBD2. Sequences were obtained from naive CD8+ T cells sorted from blood. CDR3 nucleotide sequence: TGTGCCAGCAGCTTACGAGGGAGGGGATACGAGCAGTACTTC. Its protein product is CASSLRGRGYEQYF.